This T cell receptor (beta chain) is drawn from a study of regulatory T cells in long-lasting Graves disease. General study findings and limits: Patients with persistent disease showed a bias toward TRBV28, TRBJ1-2 and TRBJ2-5. The analysis examined peripheral blood only and excluded thyroid tissue.

Building of the TCR beta libraries involved iRepertoire HTBI primers and Arm-PCR of CDR3 regions. Original processing methods: Across the samples, identification revealed some 64 TRBV and 14 TRBJ segments. TCRdb passed the multiplex PCR reads through MiXCR, listing each CDR3 protein once. These V and J calls originate from TCRdb's pipeline instead of the authors' own analysis. The sample carries 200,000 to 250,000 distinct CDR3 sequences, approximately 18% recorded once. Germline CDR1 reads SEHNR; CDR2 reads FQNEAQ (reference sequence). The CDR3 consists of 16 residues. J gave up 2 bases and V 3 bases, and 8 bases lay outside the gene matches. This clonotype showed up many times. Its target is unknown. Sample time point: newly diagnosed GD, antithyroid drugs for less than 3 months. PBMC-derived RNA was used for the TCR library. The data were also submitted as part of a second study, on T cells in Graves' hyperthyroidism and ophthalmopathy. In that study: Lactation, pregnancy, other autoimmune disease or uncontrolled infection excluded patients.

The J gene is TRBJ2-3, the V gene TRBV7-9, with TRBD2 identical over 7 bases. The TCR comes from a woman aged 25-40 years with Graves disease. The sample consisted of peripheral blood mononuclear cells (PBMCs), taken at new diagnosis, from a patient treated with antithyroid drugs. CDR3 nucleotide sequence: TGTGCCAGCAGCTTCCGGGACTACTATACCACAGATACGCAGTATTTT. It is translated as CASSFRDYYTTDTQYF.